This TCR beta chain was obtained from a study of T cells in Graves' hyperthyroidism and ophthalmopathy. This CDR3 spans 14 amino acids. Trimming left V 8 bases short and J 1 base short, with 14 bases between. CDR1 is MNHNS and CDR2 is SASEGT in the germline V gene. There are many counts of this clonotype. The antigen is undetermined. The study included ophthalmopathy patients with Clinical Activity Score at least 3, NOSPECS grade at least 4 and duration under 3 months. Lactation, pregnancy, other autoimmune disease or uncontrolled infection led to exclusion of patients. Each diagnosis was grounded in clinical symptoms, serum thyroxine and TRAb, thyroid ultrasound, and orbital computed tomography. Study-level points and caveats: Most clonotypes expanded in thyroid above 0.001 were likewise present in blood.

RNA transcripts yielded amplified TCR beta CDR3 regions. First-round RT-PCR with HTBI primers amplified the TCR CDR3 region. Each CDR3 protein is one row after TCRdb ran MiXCR on the multiplex PCR reads. There are roughly 250,000 distinct CDR3 sequences in the sample; approximately 16% occur only once, and about 29% lies in the top ten. The chain carries TRBV6-1 and TRBJ2-5; the D gene is possibly TRBD2 (6 bases). This TCR was recovered from a woman aged 18-29 years with Graves' ophthalmopathy. Sequencing was performed on blood. The CDR3 region has the DNA TGTGCCAGCGGGGGACGGGGACTCCAAGAGACCCAGTACTTC. Translating gives CASGGRGLQETQYF.